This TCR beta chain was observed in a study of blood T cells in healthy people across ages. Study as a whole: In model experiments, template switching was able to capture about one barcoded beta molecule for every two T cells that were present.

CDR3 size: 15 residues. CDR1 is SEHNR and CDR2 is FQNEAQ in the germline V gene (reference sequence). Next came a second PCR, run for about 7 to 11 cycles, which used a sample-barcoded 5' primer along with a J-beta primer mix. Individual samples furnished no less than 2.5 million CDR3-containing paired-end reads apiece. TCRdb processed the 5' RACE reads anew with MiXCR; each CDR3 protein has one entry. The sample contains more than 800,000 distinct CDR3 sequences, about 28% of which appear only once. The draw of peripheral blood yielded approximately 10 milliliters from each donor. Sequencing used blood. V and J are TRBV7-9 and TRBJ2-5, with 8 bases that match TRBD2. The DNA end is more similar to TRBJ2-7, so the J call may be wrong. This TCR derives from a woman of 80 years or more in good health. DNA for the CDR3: TGTGCCAGCAGCCTATCATTGCGCGGGAGGAGCGAGCAGTACTTC. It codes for CASSLSLRGRSEQYF.